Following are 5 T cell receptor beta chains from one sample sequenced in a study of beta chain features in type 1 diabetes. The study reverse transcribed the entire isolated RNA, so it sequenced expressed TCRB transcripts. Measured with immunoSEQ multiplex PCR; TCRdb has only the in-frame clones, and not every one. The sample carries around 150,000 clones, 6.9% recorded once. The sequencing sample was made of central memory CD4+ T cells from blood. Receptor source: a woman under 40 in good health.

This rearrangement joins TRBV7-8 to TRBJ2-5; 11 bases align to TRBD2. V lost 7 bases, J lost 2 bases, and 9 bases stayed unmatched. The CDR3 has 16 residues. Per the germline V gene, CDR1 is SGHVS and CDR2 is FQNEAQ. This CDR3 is CASTLLSGRAQETQYF. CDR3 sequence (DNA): TGTGCCAGCACCCTACTTAGCGGGAGGGCACAAGAGACCCAGTACTTC. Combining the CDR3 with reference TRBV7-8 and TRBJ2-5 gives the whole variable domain GAGVSQSPRYKVAKRGQDVALRCDPISGHVSLFWYQQALGQGPEFLTYFQNEAQLDKSGLPSDRFFAERPEGSVSTLKIQRTQQEDSAVYLCASTLLSGRAQETQYFGPGTRLLVL.

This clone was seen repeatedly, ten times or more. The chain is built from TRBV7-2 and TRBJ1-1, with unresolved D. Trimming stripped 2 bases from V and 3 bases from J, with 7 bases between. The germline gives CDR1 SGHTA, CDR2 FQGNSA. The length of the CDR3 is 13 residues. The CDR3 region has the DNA TGTGCCAGCAGCTTACTCGGTCACACTGAAGCTTTCTTT. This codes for CASSLLGHTEAFF.

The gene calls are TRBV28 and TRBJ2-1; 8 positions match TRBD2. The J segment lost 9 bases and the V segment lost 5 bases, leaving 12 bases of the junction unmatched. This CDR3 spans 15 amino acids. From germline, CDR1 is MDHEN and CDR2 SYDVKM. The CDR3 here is CASSIQPGLVTEQFF. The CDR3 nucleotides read TGTGCCAGCAGTATCCAACCGGGACTAGTGACTGAGCAGTTCTTC.

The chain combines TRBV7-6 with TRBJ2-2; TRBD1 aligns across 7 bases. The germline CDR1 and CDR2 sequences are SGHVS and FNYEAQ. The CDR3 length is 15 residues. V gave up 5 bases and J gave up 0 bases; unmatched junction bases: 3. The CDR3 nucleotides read TGTGCCAGCAGCGTCGGGACAGCGAACACCGGGGAGCTGTTTTTT. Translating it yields CASSVGTANTGELFF. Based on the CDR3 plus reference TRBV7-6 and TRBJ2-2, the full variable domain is GAGVSQSPRYKVTKRGQDVALRCDPISGHVSLYWYRQALGQGPEFLTYFNYEAQQDKSGLPNDRFSAERPEGSISTLTIQRTEQRDSAMYRCASSVGTANTGELFFGEGSRLTVL.

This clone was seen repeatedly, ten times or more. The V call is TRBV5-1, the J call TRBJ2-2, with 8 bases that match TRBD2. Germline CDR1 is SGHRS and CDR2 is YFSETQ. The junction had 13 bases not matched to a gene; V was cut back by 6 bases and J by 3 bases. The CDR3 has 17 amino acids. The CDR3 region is CASITGSGSLHTGELFF. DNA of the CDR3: TGCGCCAGCATTACCGGGAGCGGGAGTTTGCACACCGGGGAGCTGTTTTTT.